One and the same sample provided the 21 T cell receptor beta chains below, sequenced in a study of blood T cell repertoires in COVID-19. Data came from immunoSEQ multiplex PCR; TCRdb stores just in-frame clones and leaves some out. The sample yields about 150,000 clones, around four fifths seen once. The specimen was PBMCs or T cells enriched from blood (not recorded which). All receptors come from a man aged 45-60 years who had recovered from COVID-19.

J is TRBJ2-1 and V is TRBV10-3; 10 positions agree with TRBD2. This CDR3 region has 15 residues. The germline V gene has CDR1 ENHRY and CDR2 SYGVKD. Trimming removed 4 bases from V and 5 bases from J; junction bases left unmatched: 5. DNA for the CDR3: TGTGCCATCAGTGGAGTAGCGGGGGGAAACAATGAGCAGTTCTTC. Protein: CAISGVAGGNNEQFF.

A single count supports this clone. The rearrangement joins TRBV9 to TRBJ2-3; 7 bases match TRBD1. Per germline, CDR1 SGDLS and CDR2 YYNGEE. V lost 0 bases to trimming and J lost 1 base; unmatched junction nucleotides: 5. This CDR3 spans 16 amino acids. The chain's CDR3 is CASSVARQGGTDTQYF. CDR3 DNA: TGTGCCAGCAGCGTAGCAAGACAGGGTGGCACAGATACGCAGTATTTT.

The chain carries TRBV27 and TRBJ1-2; maybe TRBD1 (6 bases). The CDR3 consists of 16 residues. V lost 8 bases and J 4 bases, leaving 23 bases between the germline ends. Germline CDR1 is MNHEY and CDR2 is SMNVEV (reference sequence). CDR3 in DNA: TGTGCCAGCTCCCTAGGGCGGGGGGCAGGCGTCTATGGCTACACCTTC. The encoded protein is CASSLGRGAGVYGYTF.

V usage is TRBV6-5 and J usage is TRBJ1-2; tentatively, D is TRBD1 (5 bases). Germline CDR1 reads MNHEY; CDR2 reads SVGAGI. The V end was cut by 2 bases, the J end by 7 bases, with 17 bases between. The CDR3 is 15 residues long. The CDR3 DNA reads TGTGCCAGCAGTTACGGGTTTATAGGGGCGAGTGGCTACACCTTC. Translated, it gives CASSYGFIGASGYTF.

This chain joins TRBV27 and TRBJ1-5, with 7 nucleotides matching TRBD1. The CDR3 spans 16 residues. Germline V gene data show CDR1 as MNHEY and CDR2 as SMNVEV (reference sequence). Trimming removed 5 bases from V and 0 bases from J; junction bases left unmatched: 7. CDR3 sequence (DNA): TGTGCCAGCAGTCCCCGGGGACAGCTTAGCAATCAGCCCCAGCATTTT. Translation gives CASSPRGQLSNQPQHF.

The V and J genes are TRBV7-6 and TRBJ1-5, with a tentative D call TRBD1 (5 bases). With 2 bases removed from V and 7 bases from J, the gap between germline ends came to 18 bases. CDR1 and CDR2 from the germline V gene are SGHVS and FNYEAQ. The CDR3 length is 16 residues. The CDR3 region is CASSLTGRAGGQPQHF. CDR3 nucleotide sequence: TGTGCCAGCAGCTTAACGGGCAGGGCCGGGGGGCAGCCCCAGCATTTT.

The chain recombines TRBV27 with TRBJ2-7, with 9 bases that match TRBD1. Germline trimming cut 5 bases from V and 5 bases from J; bases unmatched to any gene: 10. The CDR3 covers 15 residues. Germline V gene lookup returns CDR1 MNHEY and CDR2 SMNVEV (reference sequence). CDR3 loop: CASSTYGTGKDEQYF. The CDR3 bases are TGTGCCAGCAGTACCTACGGGACAGGGAAAGACGAGCAGTACTTC.

The chain uses TRBV19 and TRBJ1-2; D is uncertain. Germline V gene data show CDR1 as LNHDA and CDR2 as SQIVND (reference sequence). This CDR3 spans 13 amino acids. V was pared by 3 bases and J by 3 bases, with 8 bases between. The CDR3 is CASSISDHYGYTF. The CDR3 DNA follows: TGTGCCAGTAGTATTAGCGACCACTATGGCTACACCTTC.

The J gene is TRBJ1-6, the V gene TRBV27, with D perhaps TRBD1 (6 bases). Trimming took 6 bases from V and 4 from J, leaving 13 bases between them. CDR1 and CDR2 from the germline V gene are MNHEY and SMNVEV (reference sequence). The CDR3 totals 15 residues. The CDR3 nucleotides read TGTGCCAGCAGGCCAGGGGCTTGGTATAATTCACCCCTCCACTTT. Protein sequence: CASRPGAWYNSPLHF.

The J gene is TRBJ2-3, the V gene TRBV6-5; D unresolved. The CDR3 contains 15 residues. The V end lost 5 bases, the J end lost 0 bases, and 12 bases lay between the germline ends. Germline loops: CDR1 MNHEY, CDR2 SVGAGI. The CDR3 region is CASSLRVSSTDTQYF. The CDR3 region has the DNA TGTGCCAGCAGTCTCCGGGTCTCGAGCACAGATACGCAGTATTTT.

The V gene is TRBV3-1 (or the pseudogene TRBV3-2), the J gene TRBJ2-7; 10 bases agree with TRBD2. CDR3 length: 15 amino acids. The germline gives CDR1 LGHDT, CDR2 YNNKEL (reference sequence). V was clipped by 6 bases and J by 3 bases; unmatched bases: 8. The CDR3: CASSSRTSGHYEQYF. CDR3 sequence (DNA): TGTGCCAGCAGTTCGCGGACTAGCGGCCACTACGAGCAGTACTTC.

CDR3 sequence reads: CASSPNSWNNSPLHF. DNA for the CDR3: TGTGCCAGCTCACCGAACAGCTGGAATAATTCACCCCTCCACTTT. V and J are TRBV18 and TRBJ1-6; unclear D gene. This CDR3 has 15 residues. Germline assignment: CDR1 KGHSH and CDR2 LQKENI. With 3 bases removed from V and 5 bases from J, the gap between germline ends came to 11 bases. Full variable domain (remainder filled in from reference TRBV18 and TRBJ1-6): NAGVMQNPRHLVRRRGQEARLRCSPMKGHSHVYWYRQLPEEGLKFMVYLQKENIIDESGMPKERFSAEFPKEGPSILRIQQVVRGDSAAYFCASSPNSWNNSPLHFGNGTRLTVT.

The V gene is TRBV15, the J gene TRBJ1-2, with 10 bases that match TRBD1. The V gene end was trimmed by 1 base and the J gene end by 4 bases; junction bases not matched to a gene: 3. The CDR3 sequence is 15 residues long. CDR1 and CDR2 (germline): LNHNV, YYDKDF (reference sequence). The CDR3 sequence is CATSRGGDRGYGYTF. In nucleotides, the CDR3 is TGTGCCACCAGCAGAGGGGGGGACAGGGGCTATGGCTACACCTTC.

The chain links TRBV18 to TRBJ1-4; possibly TRBD1 for D (6 bases). The CDR3 is made up of 14 amino acids. Germline assignment: CDR1 KGHSH and CDR2 LQKENI. Trimming took off 3 bases at V and 7 bases at J, with 12 bases between the two ends. The CDR3 DNA is TGTGCCAGCTCACCCCCGGGACAATCTGAAAAACTGTTTTTT. Its protein product is CASSPPGQSEKLFF.

This clone was seen at least ten times. The chain uses TRBV7-9 and TRBJ1-2; 8 bases are shared with TRBD1. The CDR3 totals 12 residues. Germline assignment: CDR1 SEHNR and CDR2 FQNEAQ (reference sequence). V lost 5 bases to trimming and J lost 8 bases; unmatched junction nucleotides: 4. The CDR3 coding sequence is TGTGCCAGCAGCCCAGGGGGCTACGGCTACACCTTC. This gives the protein CASSPGGYGYTF.

The chain is built from TRBV7-2 and TRBJ2-3, with 8 bases matching TRBD2. V gave up 3 bases and J gave up 1 base; unmatched junction bases: 9. The CDR3 sequence is 17 residues long. Germline loops: CDR1 SGHTA, CDR2 FQGNSA. Here the CDR3 reads CASSFGPSGLRTDTQYF. The CDR3 DNA sequence: TGTGCCAGCAGCTTTGGTCCTAGCGGGCTACGCACAGATACGCAGTATTTT.

The chain employs TRBV2 and TRBJ1-1, with D tentatively TRBD1 (6 bases). Between the trimmed V and J ends, which lost 6 bases and 7 bases, there was a span of 18 bases. This CDR3 region has 14 residues. Germline V gives CDR1 SNHLY, CDR2 FYNNEI. CDR3 amino acids: CASSEDSRVGEAFF. CDR3 DNA sequence: TGTGCCAGCAGCGAGGACAGCAGAGTCGGTGAAGCTTTCTTT.

The V call is TRBV2, the J call TRBJ2-7; maybe TRBD1 (6 bases). Trimming stripped 5 bases from V and 2 bases from J, with 7 bases between. Germline V lookup: CDR1 SNHLY, CDR2 FYNNEI. This CDR3 has 12 residues. The CDR3 DNA is TGTGCCAGCAGTCGGACAGCCTACGAGCAGTACTTC. The encoded protein is CASSRTAYEQYF.

This sequence joins TRBV6-5 and TRBJ2-3, with a tentative D call TRBD1 (7 bases). V lost 6 bases to trimming and J lost 9 bases, with 10 bases between them. Germline assignment: CDR1 MNHEY and CDR2 SVGAGI. The CDR3 totals 11 residues. The CDR3 loop reads CASSQGGTQYF. CDR3 nucleotide sequence: TGTGCCAGCAGCCAGGGGGGAACGCAGTATTTT.

V gene TRBV2 combines with J gene TRBJ1-1; D may be TRBD1 (5 bases). The CDR3 contains 14 residues. The germline CDR1 and CDR2 sequences are SNHLY and FYNNEI. Trimming left V 9 bases short and J 3 bases short, with 17 bases between. The CDR3 sequence: CASGSGTGYTEAFF. Here the CDR3 DNA reads TGTGCCAGTGGAAGCGGGACGGGCTACACTGAAGCTTTCTTT. The whole variable domain, remainder taken from reference TRBV2 and TRBJ1-1, is EPEVTQTPSHQVTQMGQEVILRCVPISNHLYFYWYRQILGQKVEFLVSFYNNEISEKSEIFDDQFSVERPDGSNFTLKIRSTKLEDSAMYFCASGSGTGYTEAFFGQGTRLTVV.

This clone was counted a single time. The chain links TRBV5-1 to TRBJ1-4; weak D call: TRBD1 (5 bases). The germline CDR1 and CDR2 sequences are SGHRS and YFSETQ. Trimming stripped 0 bases from V and 6 bases from J, with 9 bases between. This CDR3 is 14 amino acids long. The CDR3 region has the DNA TGCGCCAGCAGCTTGGTGCAGGGCCATGAAAAACTGTTTTTT. It yields the protein CASSLVQGHEKLFF.